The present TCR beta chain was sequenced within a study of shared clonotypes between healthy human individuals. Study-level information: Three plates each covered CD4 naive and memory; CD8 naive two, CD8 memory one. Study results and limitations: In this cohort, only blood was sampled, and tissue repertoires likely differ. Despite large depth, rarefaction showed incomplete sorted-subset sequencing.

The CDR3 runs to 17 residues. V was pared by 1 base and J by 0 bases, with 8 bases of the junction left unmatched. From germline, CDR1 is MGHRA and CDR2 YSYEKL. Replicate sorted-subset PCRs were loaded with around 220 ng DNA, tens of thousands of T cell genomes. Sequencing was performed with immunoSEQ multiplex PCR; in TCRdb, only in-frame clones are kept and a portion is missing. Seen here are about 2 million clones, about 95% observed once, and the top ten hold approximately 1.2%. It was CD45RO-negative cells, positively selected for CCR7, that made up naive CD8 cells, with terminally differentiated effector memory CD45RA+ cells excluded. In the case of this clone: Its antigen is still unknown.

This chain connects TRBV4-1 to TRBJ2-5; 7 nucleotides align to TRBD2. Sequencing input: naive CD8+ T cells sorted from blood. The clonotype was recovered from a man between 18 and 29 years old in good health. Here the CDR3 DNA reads TGCGCCAGCAGCCAAGGTGCTAGCGGCACCTACCAAGAGACCCAGTACTTC. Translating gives CASSQGASGTYQETQYF.